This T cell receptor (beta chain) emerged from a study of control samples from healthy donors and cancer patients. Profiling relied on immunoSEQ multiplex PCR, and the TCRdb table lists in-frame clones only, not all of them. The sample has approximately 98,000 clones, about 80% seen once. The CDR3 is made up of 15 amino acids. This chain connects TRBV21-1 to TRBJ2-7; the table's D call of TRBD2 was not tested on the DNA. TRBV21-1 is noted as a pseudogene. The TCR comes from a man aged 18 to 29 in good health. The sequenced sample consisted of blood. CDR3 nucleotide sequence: TGTGCCAGCAGCTCCGGGAGGGGGGAGGTGGGCGAGCAGTACGTC. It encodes CASSSGRGEVGEQYV.